Below are 23 T cell receptor beta chains sequenced from a single sample in a study of cytomegalovirus exposure and HLA in healthy donors. The PCR made use of 60 Vbeta and 13 Jbeta primers. Sequencing used immunoSEQ multiplex PCR; TCRdb keeps in-frame clones, though not all of them. Of 150,000 or so clones in the sample, 70% to 80% were seen once. Material for sequencing was PBMCs. All receptors derive from a man aged 30-40 years in good health and CMV-seropositive.

The chain combines TRBV6-5 with TRBJ2-1; 8 nucleotides agree with TRBD2. Losses at the gene ends were 4 bases for V and 7 bases for J; bases not matched to a gene: 9. CDR3 length: 15 residues. Germline V gene lookup returns CDR1 MNHEY and CDR2 SVGAGI. CDR3 region: CASSWGRTSRNEQFF. In nucleotides, the CDR3 is TGTGCCAGCAGTTGGGGCCGGACTAGCAGGAATGAGCAGTTCTTC.

V gene TRBV11-2 combines with J gene TRBJ1-1; TRBD1 aligns across 7 bases. The CDR3 has 13 residues. In germline, CDR1 is SGHAT, CDR2 FQNNGV. The V gene end was trimmed by 5 bases and the J gene end by 10 bases; junction bases not matched to a gene: 10. The CDR3 loop is CASSPQTGLRAFF. Written as DNA, the CDR3 is TGTGCCAGCAGCCCCCAGACAGGGCTGCGAGCTTTCTTT.

This chain joins TRBV5-4 and TRBJ2-5, with unresolved D. Per the germline V gene, CDR1 is SGHNT and CDR2 is YYREEE (reference sequence). This CDR3 contains 13 residues. The V and J ends lost 0 bases and 2 bases respectively, with 5 bases between them. DNA for the CDR3: TGTGCCAGCAGCTTGGCCCTTCAAGAGACCCAGTACTTC. Its translation: CASSLALQETQYF.

The V call is TRBV9, the J call TRBJ1-2; 7 bases align to TRBD1. Germline CDR1 reads SGDLS; CDR2 reads YYNGEE. Trimming cost V 4 bases and J 4 bases; bases outside gene matches: 10. The CDR3 spans 15 residues. This CDR3 is CASSRGQAEFYGYTF. CDR3 DNA: TGTGCCAGCAGCCGCGGACAGGCCGAGTTCTATGGCTACACCTTC.

The rearrangement links TRBV5-1 to TRBJ1-5; 7 bases match TRBD1. The CDR3 spans 15 residues. V gave up 4 bases and J gave up 6 bases; unmatched junction bases: 10. In germline, CDR1 is SGHRS, CDR2 YFSETQ. The chain's CDR3 is CASSPGTALGQPQHF. In DNA, the CDR3 is TGCGCCAGCAGCCCGGGGACAGCTTTGGGTCAGCCCCAGCATTTT.

The chain uses TRBV6-1 and TRBJ2-5, with 10 positions matching TRBD2. The J call may be mistaken, given a closer DNA end match to TRBJ2-7. This CDR3 is built from 15 residues. Germline V CDR1 and CDR2: MNHNS, SASEGT. The CDR3 protein is CASRGSSGSSYEQYF. The DNA for the CDR3 is TGTGCCAGCAGGGGATCTAGCGGGAGCTCCTACGAGCAGTACTTC.

The chain carries TRBV27 and TRBJ2-3, with a tentative D call TRBD1 (5 bases). CDR3 length equals 14 residues. Trimming stripped 3 bases from V and 4 bases from J, with 11 bases between. CDR1 MNHEY and CDR2 SMNVEV come from the germline V gene (reference sequence). The CDR3 spells CASSFQGRADTQYF. The CDR3, as DNA: TGTGCCAGCAGTTTTCAGGGCAGGGCAGATACGCAGTATTTT.

The chain joins TRBV9 to TRBJ1-1; TRBD1 agrees at 8 bases. The V segment lost 0 bases and the J segment 5 bases; nucleotides outside the gene matches: 6. The length of the CDR3 is 15 residues. Per the germline V gene, CDR1 is SGDLS and CDR2 is YYNGEE. CDR3 nucleotides: TGTGCCAGCAGCGTAGCAGGAACAGGGGGGACTGAAGCTTTCTTT. It is translated as CASSVAGTGGTEAFF. Full variable domain (rest looked up from reference TRBV9 and TRBJ1-1): DSGVTQTPKHLITATGQRVTLRCSPRSGDLSVYWYQQSLDQGLQFLIQYYNGEERAKGNILERFSAQQFPDLHSELNLSSLELGDSALYFCASSVAGTGGTEAFFGQGTRLTVV.

The chain is built from TRBV19 and TRBJ2-1, with a weak D call TRBD1 (6 bases). This CDR3 region has 14 residues. Trimming took off 6 bases at V and 15 bases at J, with 24 bases between the two ends. Germline CDR1 is LNHDA and CDR2 is SQIVND (reference sequence). The CDR3 DNA follows: TGTGCCAGTAGCCCCGTAACCGGGACAATATCGTGGTTCTTC. Translating gives CASSPVTGTISWFF.

The J gene is TRBJ2-7, the V gene TRBV11-3; D not resolved. This CDR3 spans 12 amino acids. The germline V gene encodes CDR1 SGHNT and CDR2 YENEEA. V was pared by 0 bases and J by 3 bases, with 3 bases between. The chain's CDR3 is CASSLDGYEQYF. The CDR3 bases are TGTGCCAGCAGCTTAGACGGCTACGAGCAGTACTTC.

The CDR3 protein is CASSPRRGGPPGANVLTF. The CDR3 nucleotides are TGTGCCAGCAGCCCGAGGCGGGGGGGTCCGCCTGGGGCCAACGTCCTGACTTTC. The V and J genes are TRBV7-8 and TRBJ2-6; TRBD2 agrees at 9 bases. With V trimmed by 5 bases and J by 2 bases, 10 bases remained unmatched. This CDR3 has 18 residues. Germline V gene sequence: CDR1 SGHVS, CDR2 FQNEAQ.

This chain connects TRBV5-4 to TRBJ2-3; 11 nucleotides line up with TRBD2. With V trimmed by 0 bases and J by 1 base, 4 bases remained unmatched. The CDR3 has 17 amino acids. Germline lookup yields CDR1 SGHNT and CDR2 YYREEE (reference sequence). The CDR3 DNA reads TGTGCCAGCAGCTTGGTTAGCGGGGGGGCGGGCACAGATACGCAGTATTTT. It translates to CASSLVSGGAGTDTQYF.

The chain couples TRBV6-5 to TRBJ2-7; tentative D call: TRBD2 (5 bases). Trimming cost V 2 bases and J 2 bases, with 13 bases left between them. This CDR3 has 15 residues. The germline V gene encodes CDR1 MNHEY and CDR2 SVGAGI. The CDR3 region is CASSYAAGRPYEQYF. The CDR3 DNA reads as TGTGCCAGCAGTTACGCCGCGGGCAGGCCCTACGAGCAGTACTTC.

The chain is built from TRBV6-5 and TRBJ2-7; 8 bases align to TRBD1. The CDR3 totals 13 residues. In germline, CDR1 is MNHEY, CDR2 SVGAGI. Losses at the gene ends were 2 bases for V and 9 bases for J; bases not matched to a gene: 6. The DNA of the CDR3 is TGTGCCAGCAGTTACGCCCCAGGGGGCAGGCAGTACTTC. Translated: CASSYAPGGRQYF.

The rearrangement uses TRBV7-9 and TRBJ1-2; 7 bases line up with TRBD1. The CDR3 has 12 amino acids. CDR1 and CDR2 (germline): SEHNR, FQNEAQ (reference sequence). The V segment lost 6 bases and the J segment 4 bases; nucleotides outside the gene matches: 2. CDR3 sequence reads: CASSRDSYGYTF. CDR3 sequence (DNA): TGTGCCAGCAGTCGGGACAGCTATGGCTACACCTTC.

The V gene is TRBV5-4, the J gene TRBJ2-7, with 9 bases fitting TRBD1. V was clipped by 0 bases and J by 7 bases; unmatched bases: 8. The germline V gene has CDR1 SGHNT and CDR2 YYREEE (reference sequence). The CDR3 length is 15 residues. The DNA for the CDR3 is TGTGCCAGCAGCTTGGGCCCGGACAGGGGAGGAGAGCAGTACTTC. It codes for CASSLGPDRGGEQYF.

V and J are TRBV7-6 and TRBJ1-1; D may be TRBD1 (5 bases). The germline V gene encodes CDR1 SGHVS and CDR2 FNYEAQ. CDR3 size: 19 residues. Trimming took 1 base from V and 0 from J, leaving 21 bases between them. CDR3 nucleotide sequence: TGTGCCAGCAGCTTAGAATACAGGCTGAGTGGGAGGCTGAACACTGAAGCTTTCTTT. This encodes CASSLEYRLSGRLNTEAFF.

This chain links TRBV5-4 with TRBJ1-1, with TRBD1 matching 9 bases. Germline CDR1 and CDR2: SGHNT and YYREEE (reference sequence). The V gene end was trimmed by 5 bases and the J gene end by 0 bases; junction bases not matched to a gene: 11. There are 17 residues in the CDR3. The CDR3 sequence is CASRPATGGEMNTEAFF. The CDR3, as DNA: TGTGCCAGCAGGCCCGCAACAGGGGGCGAAATGAACACTGAAGCTTTCTTT. Complete variable domain (other parts from reference TRBV5-4 and TRBJ1-1): ETGVTQSPTHLIKTRGQQVTLRCSSQSGHNTVSWYQQALGQGPQFIFQYYREEENGRGNFPPRFSGLQFPNYSSELNVNALELDDSALYLCASRPATGGEMNTEAFFGQGTRLTVV.

The chain is built from TRBV29-1 and TRBJ1-2, with 11 bases aligning to TRBD1. The germline CDR1 and CDR2 sequences are SQVTM and ANQGSEA. The CDR3 is made up of 15 amino acids. V shed 0 bases and J 3 bases; nucleotides not matched to a gene: 3. The CDR3 sequence is CSVEDRTGGDYGYTF. The CDR3 nucleotides read TGCAGCGTTGAAGACAGGACAGGGGGCGACTATGGCTACACCTTC.

This rearrangement joins TRBV7-9 to TRBJ2-5; tentative D call: TRBD1 (6 bases). The germline V gene encodes CDR1 SEHNR and CDR2 FQNEAQ (reference sequence). V lost 6 bases, J lost 5 bases, and 16 bases lay in between. CDR3 length: 14 residues. The DNA for the CDR3 is TGTGCCAGCAGTATAGCTGTGCAGGGGGAGACCCAGTACTTC. It is translated as CASSIAVQGETQYF.

The chain is built from TRBV6-4 and TRBJ2-3; a weak D match, TRBD1 (5 bases). The V gene's germline CDR1 is MRHNA and CDR2 SNTAGT. The length of the CDR3 is 13 residues. Trimming pared 4 bases from V and 2 bases from J, leaving 7 bases between. This CDR3 reads CASSVTATDTQYF. Here the CDR3 DNA reads TGTGCCAGCAGTGTGACAGCCACAGATACGCAGTATTTT.

A few counts support this clone. This chain joins TRBV29-1 and TRBJ2-7, with TRBD1 identical over 7 bases. V was pared by 1 base and J by 4 bases, with 10 bases of the junction left unmatched. Germline V lookup: CDR1 SQVTM, CDR2 ANQGSEA. This CDR3 is built from 15 residues. The CDR3 here is CSVEAAGTAPYEQYF. CDR3 sequence (DNA): TGCAGCGTTGAAGCCGCCGGGACAGCCCCTTACGAGCAGTACTTC.

The rearrangement uses TRBV6-1 and TRBJ1-4; D is uncertain. This CDR3 spans 13 amino acids. The V end was cut by 5 bases, the J end by 6 bases, with 10 bases between. The germline gives CDR1 MNHNS, CDR2 SASEGT. The CDR3 nucleotides read TGTGCCAGCAGTTATCTAGCCGATGAAAAACTGTTTTTT. Residues: CASSYLADEKLFF.